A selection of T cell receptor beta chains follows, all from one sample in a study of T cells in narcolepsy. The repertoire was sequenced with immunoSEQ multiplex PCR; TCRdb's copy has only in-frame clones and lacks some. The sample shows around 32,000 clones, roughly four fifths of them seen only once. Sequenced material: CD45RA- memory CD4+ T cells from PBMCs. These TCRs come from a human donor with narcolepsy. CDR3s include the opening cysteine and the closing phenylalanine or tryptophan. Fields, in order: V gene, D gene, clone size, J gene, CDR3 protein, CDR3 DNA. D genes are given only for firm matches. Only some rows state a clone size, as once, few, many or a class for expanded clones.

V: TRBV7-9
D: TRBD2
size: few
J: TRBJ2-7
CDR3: CASSLSAGGPNEQYF
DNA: TGTGCCAGCAGCTTATCAGCGGGAGGGCCAAACGAGCAGTACTTC

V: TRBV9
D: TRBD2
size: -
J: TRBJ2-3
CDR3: CASTSGGMSTDTQYF
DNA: TGTGCCAGCACTAGCGGGGGGATGAGTACAGATACGCAGTATTTT

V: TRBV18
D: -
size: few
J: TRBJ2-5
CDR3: CASSPPGRGGETQYF
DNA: TGTGCCAGCTCACCACCGGGCCGGGGCGGAGAGACCCAGTACTTC

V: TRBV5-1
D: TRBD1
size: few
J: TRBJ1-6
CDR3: CASSLWDSSNSPLHF
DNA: TGCGCCAGCAGCTTGTGGGACAGCTCTAATTCACCCCTCCACTTT

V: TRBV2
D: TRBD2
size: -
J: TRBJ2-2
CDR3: CASKLLAGDTGELFF
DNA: TGTGCCAGCAAGCTACTAGCGGGAGACACCGGGGAGCTGTTTTTT

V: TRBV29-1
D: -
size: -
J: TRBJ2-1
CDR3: CSVEDSGQYNEQFF
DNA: TGCAGCGTTGAAGATAGCGGACAGTACAATGAGCAGTTCTTC

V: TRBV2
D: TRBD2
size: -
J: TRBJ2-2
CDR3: CASRRREGDTGELFF
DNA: TGTGCCAGCAGAAGGCGGGAGGGGGACACCGGGGAGCTGTTTTTT

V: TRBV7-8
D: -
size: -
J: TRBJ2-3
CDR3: CASSFGGPREDTQYF
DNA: TGTGCCAGCAGCTTTGGGGGGCCGAGGGAAGATACGCAGTATTTT

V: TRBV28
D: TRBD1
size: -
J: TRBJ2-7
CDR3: CASGTGVYEQYF
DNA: TGTGCCAGCGGGACAGGGGTCTACGAGCAGTACTTC

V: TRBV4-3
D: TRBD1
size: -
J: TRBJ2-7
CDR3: CASSQDFGTDSSYEQYF
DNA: TGCGCCAGCAGCCAAGATTTCGGGACAGATAGCTCCTACGAGCAGTACTTC

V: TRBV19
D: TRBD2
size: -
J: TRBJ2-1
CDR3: CASTGLAGYSYNEQFF
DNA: TGTGCCAGTACCGGACTAGCGGGGTACTCCTACAATGAGCAGTTCTTC

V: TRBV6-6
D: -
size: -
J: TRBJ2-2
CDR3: CASSYSFAVSELFF
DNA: TGTGCCAGCAGTTACTCGTTTGCCGTGAGTGAGCTGTTTTTT

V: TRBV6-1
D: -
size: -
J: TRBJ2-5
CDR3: CASSEAAGETQYF
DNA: TGTGCCAGCAGTGAAGCGGCCGGAGAGACCCAGTACTTC

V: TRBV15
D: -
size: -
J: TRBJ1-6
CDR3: CATSRDGSSYNSPLHF
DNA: TGTGCCACCAGCAGAGACGGGAGCTCCTATAATTCACCCCTCCACTTT

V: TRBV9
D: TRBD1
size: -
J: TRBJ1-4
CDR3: CASSITGQGVEKLFF
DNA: TGTGCCAGCAGCATCACAGGACAGGGCGTGGAAAAACTGTTTTTT

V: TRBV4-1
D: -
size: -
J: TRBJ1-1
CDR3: CASSQDLGVNTEAFF
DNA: TGCGCCAGCAGCCAAGATCTCGGGGTTAACACTGAAGCTTTCTTT

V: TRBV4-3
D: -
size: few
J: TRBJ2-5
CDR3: CASSRLGRPEETQYF
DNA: TGCGCCAGCAGCCGGTTAGGACGTCCTGAAGAGACCCAGTACTTC

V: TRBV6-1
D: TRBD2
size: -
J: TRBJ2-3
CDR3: CASRAAGGFTDTQYF
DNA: TGTGCCAGTAGGGCTGCGGGGGGATTCACAGATACGCAGTATTTT

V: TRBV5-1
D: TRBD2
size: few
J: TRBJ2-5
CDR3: CASSAYTDRGAQYF
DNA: TGCGCCAGCAGCGCCTATACCGACCGGGGGGCCCAGTACTTC

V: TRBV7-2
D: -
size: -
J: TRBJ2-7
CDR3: CASSLGGGSYEQYF
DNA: TGTGCCAGCAGCTTAGGGGGAGGCTCCTACGAGCAGTACTTC